Listed below are T cell receptor beta chains from one sample, sequenced in a study of lymphopenia after photon versus proton radiotherapy. Clones were sequenced by immunoSEQ multiplex PCR, and TCRdb holds only the in-frame ones, with some missing. The table has tens of thousands of clones, more than 70% seen once. The sequencing here drew on peripheral blood, taken from a patient treated with proton-based radiotherapy. These receptors all stem from a man aged 60-69 years with pancreatic cancer. The CDR3 runs from the conserved cysteine through the conserved F or W. A D gene is named only where the DNA matches it firmly.

j_gene | d_gene | v_gene | CDR3nt | CDR3aa
TRBJ2-7 | - | TRBV5-1 | TGCGCCAGCAGCTGGGGGCTCGGCGGGGTCGAGCAGTACTTC | CASSWGLGGVEQYF
TRBJ2-7 | TRBD1 | TRBV9 | TGTGCCAGCAGCGGAACGGACAGGGGCGGCTACGAGCAGTACTTC | CASSGTDRGGYEQYF
TRBJ2-1 | TRBD2 | TRBV4-1 | TGCGCCAGCAGCCGAGGGGGTAGCGGGAGGCCCTACAATGAGCAGTTCTTC | CASSRGGSGRPYNEQFF
TRBJ1-2 | TRBD1 | TRBV7-3 | TGTGCCAGCAGCCCGGACAGGGCTACCTATGGCTACACCTTC | CASSPDRATYGYTF
TRBJ1-1 | - | TRBV7-2 | TGTGCCAGCAGCTTAGGGGGTTATACCACTGAAGCTTTCTTT | CASSLGGYTTEAFF
TRBJ2-4 | - | TRBV7-2 | TGTGCCAGCAGCTTAGCCTCAAACATTCAGTACTTC | CASSLASNIQYF
TRBJ2-1 | TRBD2 | TRBV7-3 | TGTGCCAGCAGCCCAGAGTTGGCTAGCGGGAACAATGAGCAGTTCTTC | CASSPELASGNNEQFF
TRBJ1-1 | - | TRBV7-6 | TGTGCCAGCAGCTTGGGTTTAGGGTTGAACACTGAAGCTTTCTTT | CASSLGLGLNTEAFF
TRBJ2-2 | - | TRBV5-1 | TGCGCCAGCAGCTTTGGTCTCACCACCGGGGAGCTGTTTTTT | CASSFGLTTGELFF
TRBJ2-3 | - | TRBV18 | TGTGCCAGCTCACCACCAGTAAACACAGATACGCAGTATTTT | CASSPPVNTDTQYF
TRBJ2-1 | TRBD2 | TRBV5-1 | TGCGCCAGCAGCTTGACTAGCGGGAGTACGAATGAGCAGTTCTTC | CASSLTSGSTNEQFF
TRBJ2-7 | TRBD1 | TRBV19 | TGTGCCAGTAGTACCTCCGGGACAGAAGCTAAGCAGTACTTC | CASSTSGTEAKQYF
TRBJ1-2 | - | TRBV20-1 | TGCAGTGCTAGCAGGGACGGGGGCTACACCTTC | CSASRDGGYTF
TRBJ2-3 | TRBD2 | TRBV9 | TGTGCCAGCAGCGTATCTAGCGGGCACAACACAGATACGCAGTATTTT | CASSVSSGHNTDTQYF